This section outlines one TCR beta chain sequence together with its context. Antigen specificity is unknown. The data originate from a study of cytomegalovirus exposure and HLA in healthy donors. Study-wide context: An earlier analysis found around 100 million unique TCR beta sequences from 150 million to 200 million T cells. The study, taken as a whole, reports: Diagnosis of cytomegalovirus status made by the classifier reportedly showed high specificity and sensitivity. Previously analyzed data showed that most TCR beta V segments were productive at a frequency of about 87% or about 30%.

In the PCR, 60 Vbeta and 13 Jbeta primers were used. The repertoire was sequenced with immunoSEQ multiplex PCR; TCRdb's copy has only in-frame clones and lacks some. There are around 60,000 clones in the sample; more than 70% occur only once, and 20% to 30% lies in the top ten. The sequencing input was PBMCs. This TCR was recovered from a man aged 50 to 59 in good health and CMV-seropositive.

The CDR3 coding sequence is TGTGCCAGCAGTTACCGGACTAGCGGGAGGGACAATGAGCAGTTCTTC. The encoded protein is CASSYRTSGRDNEQFF. V gene TRBV6-5 combines with J gene TRBJ2-1; 15 positions match TRBD2. Germline V gene data show CDR1 as MNHEY and CDR2 as SVGAGI. V was pared by 2 bases and J by 5 bases, with 1 base of the junction left unmatched. The CDR3 runs 16 residues.